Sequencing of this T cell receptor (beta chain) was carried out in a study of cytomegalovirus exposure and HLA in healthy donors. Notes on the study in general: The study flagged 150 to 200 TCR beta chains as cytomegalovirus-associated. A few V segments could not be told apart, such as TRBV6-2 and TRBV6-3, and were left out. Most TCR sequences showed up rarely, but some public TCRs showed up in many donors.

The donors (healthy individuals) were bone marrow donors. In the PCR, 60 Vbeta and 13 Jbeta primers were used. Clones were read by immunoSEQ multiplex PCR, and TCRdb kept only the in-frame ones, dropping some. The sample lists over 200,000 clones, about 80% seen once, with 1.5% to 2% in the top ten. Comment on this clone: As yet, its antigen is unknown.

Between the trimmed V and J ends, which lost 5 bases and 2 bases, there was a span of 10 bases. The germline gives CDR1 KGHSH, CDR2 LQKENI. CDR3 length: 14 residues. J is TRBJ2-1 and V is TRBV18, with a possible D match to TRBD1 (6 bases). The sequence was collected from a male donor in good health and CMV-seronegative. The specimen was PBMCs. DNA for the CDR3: TGTGCCAGCTCATCCCGGGACACCTACAATGAGCAGTTCTTC. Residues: CASSSRDTYNEQFF.